The 13 T cell receptor beta chains below were found in one sample sequenced in a study of OX40 agonist ivuxolimab in advanced cancers. Some clones are missing from TCRdb's copy, which holds only in-frame ones; the method was immunoSEQ multiplex PCR. The sample comprises about 48,000 clones, 70% to 85% of which are singletons, and around 1.1% rests with the top ten. The sequencing here drew on CD4+ or CD8+ T cells sorted from blood, taken in a trial of the OX40 agonist ivuxolimab. Receptors originate from an adult with an advanced solid tumor such as melanoma, head and neck, liver or kidney cancer.

The genes are TRBV18 and TRBJ2-1; no clear D gene. Trimming removed 3 bases at V and 2 bases at J, with 20 bases between. The CDR3 totals 18 residues. From germline, CDR1 is KGHSH and CDR2 LQKENI. The CDR3 sequence: CASSPLQRVSVTYNEQFF. DNA of the CDR3: TGTGCCAGCTCACCGCTCCAACGGGTGAGCGTAACCTACAATGAGCAGTTCTTC.

This clone was picked up a small number of times. The rearrangement joins TRBV6-1 to TRBJ1-2; tentative D call: TRBD1 (5 bases). Germline lookup yields CDR1 MNHNS and CDR2 SASEGT. There are 16 residues in the CDR3. Trimming removed 2 bases from V and 2 bases from J, with 15 bases in between. The CDR3 region has the DNA TGTGCCAGCAGTGAATTAAGGGGATTTTTCAACTATGGCTACACCTTC. Its translation is CASSELRGFFNYGYTF.

The CDR3 loop is CASSTGRVSGANVLTF. In DNA form, the CDR3 reads TGTGCCAGCAGCACGGGACGGGTCTCTGGGGCCAACGTCCTGACTTTC. The rearrangement links TRBV9 to TRBJ2-6; either TRBD1 or TRBD2 may supply D (5 bases each). The V gene lost 4 bases and the J gene lost 0 bases, with 11 bases spanning the gap. The CDR3 length is 16 residues. CDR1 and CDR2 (germline): SGDLS, YYNGEE.

The V call is TRBV28, the J call TRBJ2-7, with TRBD2 identical over 9 bases. CDR1 MDHEN and CDR2 SYDVKM come from the germline V gene. CDR3 size: 15 residues. J was trimmed by 4 bases and V by 5 bases; bases with no gene match: 9. The CDR3 spells CASSERTSVKYEQYF. In nucleotides, the CDR3 is TGTGCCAGCAGTGAAAGGACTAGCGTAAAATACGAGCAGTACTTC. The full variable domain, its missing parts supplied by reference TRBV28 and TRBJ2-7, is DVKVTQSSRYLVKRTGEKVFLECVQDMDHENMFWYRQDPGLGLRLIYFSYDVKMKEKGDIPEGYSVSREKKERFSLILESASTNQTSMYLCASSERTSVKYEQYFGPGTRLTVT.

This chain joins TRBV14 and TRBJ1-5; D gene uncertain. The CDR3 contains 13 residues. Looked up from germline, CDR1 is SGHDN and CDR2 is FVKESK. Trimming took off 0 bases at V and 4 bases at J, with 4 bases between the two ends. Here the CDR3 reads CASSQDWNQPQHF. The CDR3 DNA sequence: TGTGCCAGCAGCCAAGATTGGAATCAGCCCCAGCATTTT.

This clone was found a few times. This chain uses TRBV5-1 with TRBJ1-1; possibly TRBD1 for D (5 bases). This CDR3 comprises 17 residues. CDR1 SGHRS and CDR2 YFSETQ come from the germline V gene. Trimming took 2 bases from V and 0 from J, leaving 17 bases between them. Written as DNA, the CDR3 is TGCGCCAGCAGCTTAAATGGGCAGGGCCCTATGAACACTGAAGCTTTCTTT. As protein: CASSLNGQGPMNTEAFF.

The rearrangement uses TRBV15 and TRBJ2-3, with 8 bases lining up with TRBD2. V was pared by 9 bases and J by 1 base, with 9 bases of the junction left unmatched. The CDR3 sequence is 15 residues long. Germline V gives CDR1 LNHNV, CDR2 YYDKDF (reference sequence). The CDR3 sequence: CATYWRGAGTDTQYF. CDR3 DNA: TGTGCCACTTACTGGCGGGGGGCGGGCACAGATACGCAGTATTTT.

The chain joins TRBV5-4 to TRBJ2-1, with D possibly matching TRBD1 (6 bases). CDR3 length: 16 residues. V lost 4 bases and J 0 bases, leaving 14 bases between the germline ends. Germline CDR1 reads SGHNT; CDR2 reads YYREEE (reference sequence). The CDR3 region is CASSDPTGSSYNEQFF. The CDR3 DNA is TGTGCCAGCAGCGATCCTACAGGGAGCTCCTACAATGAGCAGTTCTTC.

The rearrangement uses TRBV7-2 and TRBJ2-7; the match to TRBD1 covers 8 bases. This CDR3 region has 15 residues. With 5 bases clipped from V and 6 bases from J, the junction kept 12 bases outside the gene matches. Per the germline V gene, CDR1 is SGHTA and CDR2 is FQGNSA. The CDR3, as DNA: TGTGCCAGCAGCCCCGGGGCGGCAGGGGGCCGCGAGCAGTACTTC. Translating it yields CASSPGAAGGREQYF.

CDR3 in DNA: TGTGCCAGCAGCCTGACCGGGGACTCCTACAATGAGCAGTTCTTC. Encoded protein: CASSLTGDSYNEQFF. The V and J genes are TRBV7-3 and TRBJ2-1; possible D gene TRBD2, 5 bases. The CDR3 covers 15 residues. V gave up 5 bases and J gave up 0 bases, with 11 bases separating them. The germline gives CDR1 SGHTA, CDR2 FQGTGA.

The chain has TRBV4-3 and TRBJ2-3; 14 bases fit TRBD2. The germline gives CDR1 LGHNA, CDR2 YSLEER. The V segment lost 5 bases and the J segment 5 bases; nucleotides outside the gene matches: 9. This CDR3 comprises 17 residues. The CDR3 region has the DNA TGCGCCAGCAGCACACGGACTAGCGGGGGGCCCCGAGATACGCAGTATTTT. Translating it yields CASSTRTSGGPRDTQYF.

The chain couples TRBV7-2 to TRBJ2-4, with 7 bases aligning to TRBD2. The CDR3 runs to 19 residues. J was trimmed by 0 bases and V by 5 bases; bases with no gene match: 16. Germline V gene data show CDR1 as SGHTA and CDR2 as FQGNSA. The CDR3 spells CASSRREGPDLLAKNIQYF. CDR3 nucleotide sequence: TGTGCCAGCAGCAGAAGGGAGGGTCCCGACCTCTTAGCCAAAAACATTCAGTACTTC.

This chain's CDR3 is CASSQVLAVNTGELFF. CDR3 coding DNA: TGCGCCAGCAGCCAGGTACTAGCGGTAAACACCGGGGAGCTGTTTTTT. The chain employs TRBV4-1 and TRBJ2-2, with 8 bases matching TRBD2. J lost 2 bases, V lost 3 bases, and 5 bases had no gene match. This CDR3 has 16 residues. CDR1 and CDR2 from the germline V gene are MGHRA and YSYEKL.